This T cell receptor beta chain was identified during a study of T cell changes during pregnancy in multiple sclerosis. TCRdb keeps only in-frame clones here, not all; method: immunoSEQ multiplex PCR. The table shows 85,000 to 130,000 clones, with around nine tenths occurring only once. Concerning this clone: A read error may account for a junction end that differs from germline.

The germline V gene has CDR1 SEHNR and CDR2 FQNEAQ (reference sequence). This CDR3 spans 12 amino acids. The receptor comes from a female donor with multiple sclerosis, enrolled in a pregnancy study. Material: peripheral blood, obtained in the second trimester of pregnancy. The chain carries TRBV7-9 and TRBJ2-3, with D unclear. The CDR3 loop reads CASSPLSPSVVF. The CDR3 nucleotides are TGTGCCAGCAGCCCGTTAAGTCCTTCGGTTGTATTT.